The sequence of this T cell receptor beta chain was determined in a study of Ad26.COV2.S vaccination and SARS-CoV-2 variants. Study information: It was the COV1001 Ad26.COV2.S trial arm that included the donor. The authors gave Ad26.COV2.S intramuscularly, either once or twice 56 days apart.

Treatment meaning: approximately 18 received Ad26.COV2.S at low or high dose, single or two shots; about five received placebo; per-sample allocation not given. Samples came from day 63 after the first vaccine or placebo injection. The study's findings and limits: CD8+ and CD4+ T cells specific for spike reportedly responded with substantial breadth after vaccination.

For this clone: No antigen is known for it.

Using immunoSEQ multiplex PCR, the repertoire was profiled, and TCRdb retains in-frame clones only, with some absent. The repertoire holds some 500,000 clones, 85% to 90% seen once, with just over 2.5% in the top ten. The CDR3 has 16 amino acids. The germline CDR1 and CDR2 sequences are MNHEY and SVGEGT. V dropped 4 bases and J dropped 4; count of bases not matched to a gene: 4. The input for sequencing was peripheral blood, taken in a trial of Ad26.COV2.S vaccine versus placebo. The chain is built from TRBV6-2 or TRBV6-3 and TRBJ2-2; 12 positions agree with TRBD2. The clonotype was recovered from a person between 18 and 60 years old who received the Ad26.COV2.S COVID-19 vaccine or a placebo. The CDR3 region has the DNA TGTGCCAGCAGTTCGGCGACTAGCGGGGGCACCGGGGAGCTGTTTTTT. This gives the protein CASSSATSGGTGELFF.